The rows below give T cell receptor beta chains drawn from one sample of a study of patients and donors after allogeneic stem cell transplantation. TCRdb analysed the RT-PCR reads with MiXCR anew, one entry per CDR3 protein. The sample holds about 15,000 distinct CDR3 sequences, 25% to 30% seen once. The sample taken for sequencing was blood, either unsorted or a sorted T cell fraction (not recorded which). The receptor source for this set is a human donor who was either an allogeneic HSCT recipient or a stem cell or donor lymphocyte infusion donor (not recorded which). It is not recorded whose cells these are; they may come from a transplant donor. CDR3s include the opening cysteine and the closing phenylalanine or tryptophan. The D gene is left open where the match is weak. For some rows the clone size is stated as once, few or many, or as a class when expanded; others skip it.

many TRBJ1-5 15 TRBV4-1 NA CASSQDGQLNQPQHF TGCGCCAGCAGCCAAGATGGGCAGCTCAATCAGCCCCAGCATTTT
medium-sized TRBJ1-6 15 TRBV15 NA CATSRTVRYNSPLHF TGTGCCACCAGCCGGACAGTTCGCTATAATTCACCCCTCCACTTT
NA TRBJ1-1 14 TRBV7-9 NA CASSLGDWETEAFF TGTGCCAGCAGCTTAGGAGACTGGGAGACTGAAGCTTTCTTT
many TRBJ2-7 15 TRBV4-3 TRBD2 CASSQGSSGAWEQYF TGCGCCAGCAGCCAAGGGAGTAGCGGGGCTTGGGAGCAGTACTTC
NA TRBJ1-1 15 TRBV11-2 NA CASSLVRTVNTEAFF TGTGCCAGCAGCTTAGTGCGGACGGTGAACACTGAAGCTTTCTTT
NA TRBJ1-3 14 TRBV29-1 TRBD1 CSVTGGTAGNTIYF TGCAGCGTCACGGGGGGGACAGCGGGAAACACCATATATTTT
NA TRBJ2-2 18 TRBV4-1 TRBD2 CASSQWLAGAKNTGELFF TGCGCCAGCAGCCAGTGGCTAGCGGGGGCGAAAAACACCGGGGAGCTGTTTTTT
few TRBJ1-6 15 TRBV10-3 NA CAAKSWGIYNSPLHF TGTGCCGCCAAGAGTTGGGGAATCTATAATTCACCCCTCCACTTT
many TRBJ1-6 14 TRBV27 NA CASSPGVYNSPLHF TGTGCCAGCAGTCCAGGGGTCTATAATTCACCCCTCCACTTT
few TRBJ1-2 11 TRBV5-6 NA CASSSGYGYTF TGTGCCAGCAGTTCAGGGTATGGCTACACCTTC
NA TRBJ2-7 13 TRBV18 NA CASSPDRSYEQYF TGTGCCAGCTCACCGGACCGCTCCTACGAGCAGTACTTC
few TRBJ1-2 17 TRBV29-1 NA CSAIFEFPLPWSYGYTF TGCAGCGCAATATTCGAATTTCCCCTTCCTTGGAGCTATGGCTACACCTTC
few TRBJ1-1 18 TRBV20-1 TRBD1 CSARDKQDRGLMNTEAFF TGCAGTGCTAGAGATAAGCAGGACAGGGGGCTAATGAACACTGAAGCTTTCTTT
NA TRBJ2-5 13 TRBV7-3 NA CASSLGRGETQYF TGTGCCAGCAGCTTAGGTCGGGGGGAGACCCAGTACTTC